This entry lists 8 T cell receptor beta chains sequenced from one sample in a study of cytomegalovirus exposure and HLA in healthy donors listed by TCRdb under 2017. Library creation used the immunoSEQ multiplex PCR assay. The source is immuneACCESS, and TCRdb retained only in-frame sequences with V and J called. Part of the clones is not carried over; for the studies checked, unresolved V genes explain less than half of this, and the remainder is unexplained. This sample has 100,000 to 120,000 clones in its table, and around 89% of those were observed once. More than 1.4% of the sample rests with the top ten. Sequencing used PBMCs. All receptors come from a woman aged 25 to 45 in good health and CMV-seropositive.

The V and J genes are TRBV30 and TRBJ2-7; TRBD2 is a possible D gene (5 bases). V lost 3 bases, J lost 0 bases, and 9 bases lay in between. The CDR3 consists of 13 residues. Germline CDR1 GTSNPN, CDR2 SVGIG (reference sequence). CDR3 coding DNA: TGTGCCTGGAGGGGAGCGAGCTCCTACGAGCAGTACTTC. Protein sequence: CAWRGASSYEQYF. The variable domain in full, completed from reference TRBV30 and TRBJ2-7, reads SQTIHQWPATLVQPVGSPLSLECTVEGTSNPNLYWYRQAAGRGLQLLFYSVGIGQISSEVPQNLSASRPQDRQFILSSKKLLLSDSGFYLCAWRGASSYEQYFGPGTRLTVT.

The chain joins TRBV9 to TRBJ2-7, with 8 bases that match TRBD2. CDR3 length equals 15 residues. Germline CDR1 is SGDLS and CDR2 is YYNGEE. J gave up 6 bases and V 0 bases, and 8 bases lay outside the gene matches. The CDR3: CASSVAGGPSAEQYF. The DNA for the CDR3 is TGTGCCAGCAGCGTAGCGGGAGGGCCCTCTGCCGAGCAGTACTTC.

The gene calls are TRBV9 and TRBJ2-2; possible D gene TRBD1, 7 bases. The CDR3 extends over 16 amino acids. Trimming shortened V by 3 bases and J by 3 bases, and 15 bases separated the two germline ends. CDR1 and CDR2 (germline): SGDLS, YYNGEE. CDR3 sequence (DNA): TGTGCCAGCAGCGCACAGGGCAGGGGGGACACCGGGGAGCTGTTTTTT. Protein product: CASSAQGRGDTGELFF.

The chain has TRBV28 and TRBJ2-1; TRBD2 agrees at 15 bases. The J segment lost 6 bases and the V segment lost 7 bases, leaving 4 bases of the junction unmatched. Germline-derived CDR1 and CDR2 are MDHEN and SYDVKM. The CDR3 runs 15 residues. CDR3 loop: CASKRTSGRGNEQFF. The CDR3 DNA is TGTGCCAGCAAAAGGACTAGCGGGAGGGGCAATGAGCAGTTCTTC.

The chain links TRBV5-4 to TRBJ2-1, with D perhaps TRBD1 (6 bases). V was shortened by 0 bases and J by 0 bases, with 7 bases between the two germline ends. Looked up from germline, CDR1 is SGHNT and CDR2 is YYREEE (reference sequence). CDR3 size: 15 residues. DNA of the CDR3: TGTGCCAGCAGCTTGGAGGACAGCTCCTACAATGAGCAGTTCTTC. Translating it yields CASSLEDSSYNEQFF.

This chain links TRBV13 with TRBJ2-2, with TRBD1 matching over 7 bases. This CDR3 is 14 amino acids long. Trimming cost V 0 bases and J 7 bases; bases outside gene matches: 2. Germline V gives CDR1 PRHDT, CDR2 FYEKMQ (reference sequence). The CDR3: CASSLGGQSGELFF. The CDR3 region has the DNA TGTGCCAGCAGCTTAGGGGGACAGAGCGGGGAGCTGTTTTTT.

This clone is a singleton in its sample. The genes are TRBV11-2 and TRBJ2-7; D is perhaps TRBD1 (5 bases). There are 12 residues in the CDR3. Between the trimmed V and J ends, which lost 6 bases and 6 bases, there was a span of 12 bases. Germline values: CDR1 SGHAT, CDR2 FQNNGV. CDR3 nucleotide sequence: TGTGCCAGCAGAACAGACAGCCGCGAGCAGTACTTC. The encoded protein is CASRTDSREQYF.

This chain connects TRBV19 to TRBJ1-5; 7 nucleotides align to TRBD1. CDR3 length: 14 residues. Trimming cost V 7 bases and J 5 bases; bases outside gene matches: 8. CDR1 LNHDA and CDR2 SQIVND come from the germline V gene (reference sequence). The CDR3 nucleotides read TGTGCCAGTAAACCGGGACAGCCCCATCAGCCCCAGCATTTT. It translates to CASKPGQPHQPQHF.